Below are 18 T cell receptor beta chains sequenced from a single sample in a study of control samples from healthy donors and cancer patients. Some clones are missing from TCRdb's copy, which holds only in-frame ones; the method was immunoSEQ multiplex PCR. In the table there are 190,000 or so clones, just under 95% of which are singletons. Source material: blood. These receptors were obtained from a man between 18 and 29 years old in good health.

V usage is TRBV19 and J usage is TRBJ2-7; 9 nucleotides match TRBD1. The trim removed 9 bases at V and 2 bases at J, leaving 5 bases unmatched. The CDR3 loop spans 13 amino acids. Germline CDR1 reads LNHDA; CDR2 reads SQIVND (reference sequence). This chain's CDR3 is CARRTGDPYEQYF. The CDR3 nucleotides are TGTGCCAGAAGGACAGGGGACCCCTACGAGCAGTACTTC.

This clone was observed a single time. V gene TRBV6-6 combines with J gene TRBJ1-5; possibly TRBD1 for D (5 bases). V gave up 7 bases and J gave up 0 bases, with 7 bases separating them. The CDR3 spans 13 residues. Germline CDR1 is MNHNY and CDR2 is SVGAGI (reference sequence). The CDR3 sequence is CASTTGSNQPQHF. CDR3 in DNA: TGTGCCAGCACCACAGGTAGCAATCAGCCCCAGCATTTT.

The chain couples TRBV2 to TRBJ1-2; perhaps TRBD1 as D (5 bases). The CDR3 loop spans 14 amino acids. V was cut by 5 bases and J by 6 bases, with 16 bases left in between. Per germline, CDR1 SNHLY and CDR2 FYNNEI. The CDR3 sequence: CASSSKGQGDGYTF. The CDR3 DNA sequence: TGTGCCAGCAGTTCCAAAGGGCAGGGCGATGGCTACACCTTC.

V and J are TRBV12-3 or TRBV12-4 and TRBJ1-2, with D unclear. The CDR3 covers 11 residues. V dropped 1 base and J dropped 8 bases, with 5 bases sitting between them. CDR3 amino acids: CASSLDGGYTF. As DNA, the CDR3 is TGTGCCAGCAGTTTAGACGGGGGCTACACCTTC.

The chain recombines TRBV7-9 with TRBJ1-5, with D unclear. Trimming took 2 bases from V and 6 from J, leaving 5 bases between them. CDR3 size: 12 residues. CDR1 SEHNR and CDR2 FQNEAQ come from the germline V gene (reference sequence). The CDR3 loop reads CASSLNSQPQHF. In DNA, the CDR3 is TGTGCCAGCAGCTTAAATTCTCAGCCCCAGCATTTT.

This chain connects TRBV7-9 to TRBJ1-5; no clear D. This CDR3 contains 15 residues. Germline CDR1 and CDR2: SEHNR and FQNEAQ (reference sequence). Trimming took off 1 base at V and 4 bases at J, with 11 bases between the two ends. The CDR3 is CASSLGRVGNQPQHF. CDR3 sequence (DNA): TGTGCCAGCAGCTTAGGTAGGGTCGGGAATCAGCCCCAGCATTTT.

The chain recombines TRBV4-1 with TRBJ2-1; no clear D gene. The germline V and J ends were trimmed by 1 base and 10 bases, with 11 bases remaining between them. CDR3 length: 13 amino acids. CDR1 is MGHRA, CDR2 YSYEKL, per germline. The CDR3 sequence is CASSQGWDREQFF. CDR3 sequence (DNA): TGCGCCAGCAGCCAAGGGTGGGATCGGGAGCAGTTCTTC.

The rearrangement joins TRBV5-1 to TRBJ1-1; D call uncertain. V lost 5 bases and J lost 4, with 9 bases in between. Germline assignment: CDR1 SGHRS and CDR2 YFSETQ. This CDR3 contains 12 residues. The CDR3 DNA reads as TGCGCCAGCAGTGCGGCGGGCACTGAAGCTTTCTTT. It specifies CASSAAGTEAFF.

Turning to this clone: The same CDR3 is also encoded by other DNA sequences in this sample. The gene calls are TRBV9 and TRBJ1-2, with D possibly TRBD1 on 6 matching bases. This CDR3 has 14 amino acids. V was trimmed by 2 bases and J by 8 bases, leaving 16 bases between them. Germline V gene sequence: CDR1 SGDLS, CDR2 YYNGEE. The CDR3 region is CASSVGGGGEGYTF. The CDR3 DNA sequence: TGTGCCAGCAGCGTCGGGGGAGGGGGAGAGGGCTACACCTTC.

The chain employs TRBV10-3 and TRBJ2-5; 11 nucleotides align to TRBD1. There are 19 residues in the CDR3. The J segment lost 4 bases and the V segment lost 0 bases, leaving 13 bases of the junction unmatched. Germline CDR1 and CDR2: ENHRY and SYGVKD. The CDR3 DNA reads TGTGCCATCAGTGAGTCCATCTCGTGGACAGGGGGCCAGGGAGAGACCCAGTACTTC. Protein: CAISESISWTGGQGETQYF.

The chain carries TRBV5-1 and TRBJ2-7; D unclear. V lost 5 bases to trimming and J lost 1 base, with 10 bases between them. This CDR3 has 13 residues. Germline assignment: CDR1 SGHRS and CDR2 YFSETQ. CDR3 coding DNA: TGCGCCAGCAGATATGGATTGTCCTACGAGCAGTACTTC. This codes for CASRYGLSYEQYF.

In this sample, this clone turned up once. This chain uses TRBV5-1 with TRBJ1-1, with 8 bases identical to TRBD1. From germline, CDR1 is SGHRS and CDR2 YFSETQ. Germline trimming cut 4 bases from V and 4 bases from J; bases unmatched to any gene: 6. The CDR3 runs 14 residues. The DNA of the CDR3 is TGCGCCAGCAGCCCCTCCGACAGGGGCACTGAAGCTTTCTTT. It encodes CASSPSDRGTEAFF.

This chain connects TRBV19 to TRBJ2-2, with 7 bases lining up with TRBD1. This CDR3 contains 14 residues. V was clipped by 5 bases and J by 7 bases; unmatched bases: 7. Looked up from germline, CDR1 is LNHDA and CDR2 is SQIVND (reference sequence). The CDR3 DNA is TGTGCCAGTAGTTCAGACAGGGCGGTCGGGGAGCTGTTTTTT. Its translation: CASSSDRAVGELFF.

The V and J genes are TRBV6-1 and TRBJ1-5; D gene ambiguous. Germline V gives CDR1 MNHNS, CDR2 SASEGT. V lost 1 base and J 0 bases, leaving 10 bases between the germline ends. The CDR3 totals 16 residues. As DNA, the CDR3 is TGTGCCAGCAGTGAAGGGAAGGACCTTAGCAATCAGCCCCAGCATTTT. Translating it yields CASSEGKDLSNQPQHF.

The chain links TRBV27 to TRBJ1-2, with 7 positions matching TRBD1. Germline CDR1 and CDR2: MNHEY and SMNVEV (reference sequence). V shed 6 bases, J shed 4 bases, and the junction held 5 bases outside the gene matches. CDR3 size: 13 residues. CDR3 sequence: CASRVQGTYGYTF. The CDR3 DNA sequence: TGTGCCAGCAGAGTACAGGGGACCTATGGCTACACCTTC.

This clone appeared a single time. The chain is built from TRBV30 and TRBJ2-3, with TRBD2 matching over 7 bases. V lost 2 bases to trimming and J lost 1 base; unmatched junction nucleotides: 6. There are 15 residues in the CDR3. Germline CDR1 is GTSNPN and CDR2 is SVGIG (reference sequence). The CDR3 nucleotides read TGTGCCTGGAGTTGGGGGGAGGGTGGCACAGATACGCAGTATTTT. Protein product: CAWSWGEGGTDTQYF.

CDR3 nucleotides: TGTGCCAGCAGCGGACAGTATAATTCACCCCTCCACTTT. Its translation: CASSGQYNSPLHF. This chain uses TRBV14 with TRBJ1-6; a possible D gene is TRBD1 (6 bases). Between the trimmed V and J ends, which lost 5 bases and 4 bases, there was a span of 6 bases. The CDR3 has 13 residues. Germline-derived CDR1 and CDR2 are SGHDN and FVKESK.

This chain uses TRBV11-3 with TRBJ1-1; no clear D. CDR3 size: 19 residues. Germline lookup yields CDR1 SGHNT and CDR2 YENEEA. V was pared by 1 base and J by 0 bases, with 21 bases between. The CDR3 protein is CASSLVVRAAHFMNTEAFF. The CDR3 bases are TGTGCCAGCAGCTTAGTAGTTAGGGCAGCCCACTTCATGAACACTGAAGCTTTCTTT.